The 23 T cell receptor beta chains in this list originate from one sample, sequenced in a study of blood T cell repertoires in COVID-19. Data came from immunoSEQ multiplex PCR; TCRdb stores just in-frame clones and leaves some out. The sample records approximately 240,000 clones, around 84% being singletons. The sequencing input was peripheral blood. The source of these receptors is a woman between 55 and 75 years old who had recovered from COVID-19.

There are a few counts of this clone. The gene calls are TRBV9 and TRBJ1-1; D uncertain. The CDR3 length is 14 residues. Germline V lookup: CDR1 SGDLS, CDR2 YYNGEE. Trimming removed 0 bases at V and 6 bases at J, with 12 bases between. Here the CDR3 reads CASSVVRTPSEAFF. DNA for the CDR3: TGTGCCAGCAGCGTAGTCAGAACCCCCTCTGAAGCTTTCTTT.

This sequence joins TRBV9 and TRBJ2-1; 9 bases line up with TRBD1. This CDR3 is built from 14 residues. In germline, CDR1 is SGDLS, CDR2 YYNGEE. The ends lost 4 bases at V and 10 bases at J; junction bases unmatched: 9. Written as DNA, the CDR3 is TGTGCCAGCAGCTCCGCTTACAGGGGGCAGGAGCAGTTCTTC. It is translated as CASSSAYRGQEQFF.

The chain combines TRBV10-2 with TRBJ2-7; TRBD1 is a possible D gene (6 bases). This CDR3 region has 15 residues. CDR1 and CDR2 (germline): WSHSY, SAAADI. Trimming pared 6 bases from V and 6 bases from J, leaving 21 bases between. CDR3 loop: CASRTATGPQGEQYF. The CDR3 DNA reads TGCGCCAGCAGGACGGCGACAGGCCCTCAAGGCGAGCAGTACTTC.

The J gene is TRBJ1-2, the V gene TRBV27; 9 nucleotides line up with TRBD1. Germline-derived CDR1 and CDR2 are MNHEY and SMNVEV (reference sequence). The CDR3 has 15 amino acids. Trimming took 5 bases from V and 5 from J; bases not matched to a gene: 9. The DNA of the CDR3 is TGTGCCAGCAGTCTAACCCTCGGGACAGGGTATGGCTACACCTTC. Its translation: CASSLTLGTGYGYTF.

V is TRBV15 and J is TRBJ2-1, with 9 bases fitting TRBD2. Germline values: CDR1 LNHNV, CDR2 YYDKDF (reference sequence). The CDR3 spans 15 residues. The ends lost 1 base at V and 12 bases at J; junction bases unmatched: 10. CDR3 amino acids: CATSRVVAGDGVQFF. CDR3 bases: TGTGCCACCAGCAGAGTAGTAGCGGGGGACGGTGTGCAGTTCTTC.

The chain employs TRBV4-2 and TRBJ1-5; the D is unclear. Trimming took 4 bases from V and 2 from J, leaving 9 bases between them. Germline assignment: CDR1 LGHNA and CDR2 YNFKEQ. The CDR3 loop spans 14 amino acids. CDR3 nucleotides: TGTGCCAGCAGCCTCAGCGATGGCAATCAGCCCCAGCATTTT. As protein: CASSLSDGNQPQHF.

This chain links TRBV6-5 with TRBJ2-3; 8 bases line up with TRBD1. The V gene end was trimmed by 2 bases and the J gene end by 4 bases; junction bases not matched to a gene: 2. Germline values: CDR1 MNHEY, CDR2 SVGAGI. The CDR3 extends over 14 amino acids. This CDR3 is CASSYVRGPDTQYF. CDR3 DNA sequence: TGTGCCAGCAGTTACGTCAGGGGGCCAGATACGCAGTATTTT.

CDR3: CAGPIPQDGANVLTF. The CDR3 nucleotides are TGTGCCGGTCCGATCCCTCAGGATGGGGCCAACGTCCTGACTTTC. This chain uses TRBV6-5 with TRBJ2-6; no clear D. This CDR3 comprises 15 residues. Trimming shortened V by 11 bases and J by 3 bases, and 17 bases separated the two germline ends. Germline CDR1 is MNHEY and CDR2 is SVGAGI.

The chain is built from TRBV30 and TRBJ1-2, with 8 bases aligning to TRBD1. CDR1 and CDR2 from the germline V gene are GTSNPN and SVGIG (reference sequence). CDR3 length equals 13 residues. The V segment lost 4 bases and the J segment 4 bases; nucleotides outside the gene matches: 5. CDR3 protein: CAWNRDRIYGYTF. The CDR3 bases are TGTGCCTGGAACCGGGACAGGATCTATGGCTACACCTTC.

The J gene is TRBJ2-1, the V gene TRBV6-2 or TRBV6-3; D is undetermined. The V gene lost 3 bases and the J gene lost 0 bases, with 9 bases spanning the gap. CDR3 length: 15 amino acids. Germline V gene sequence: CDR1 MNHEY, CDR2 SVGEGT. In nucleotides, the CDR3 is TGTGCCAGCAGTTATCGGCGGAGCTCCTACAATGAGCAGTTCTTC. It codes for CASSYRRSSYNEQFF.

A single count supports this clone. The V gene is TRBV4-2, the J gene TRBJ2-5, with 7 bases identical to TRBD2. CDR1 and CDR2 from the germline V gene are LGHNA and YNFKEQ. J was trimmed by 5 bases and V by 0 bases; bases with no gene match: 15. CDR3 length equals 18 residues. The CDR3 loop reads CASSQDSTSAPGRETQYF. In DNA, the CDR3 is TGTGCCAGCAGCCAAGATAGTACTAGCGCGCCCGGTCGGGAGACCCAGTACTTC.

J is TRBJ1-1 and V is TRBV6-1; maybe TRBD1 (5 bases). Trimming removed 2 bases from V and 12 bases from J, with 16 bases in between. The CDR3 contains 13 residues. Germline loops: CDR1 MNHNS, CDR2 SASEGT. The CDR3 region has the DNA TGTGCCAGCAGTGAACAAATGGGCAGGGTTACTTTCTTT. Protein: CASSEQMGRVTFF.

The chain carries TRBV3-1 (or the pseudogene TRBV3-2) and TRBJ1-1; D is undetermined. V dropped 2 bases and J dropped 5 bases, with 9 bases sitting between them. This CDR3 has 13 residues. Per germline, CDR1 LGHDT and CDR2 YNNKEL (reference sequence). CDR3 sequence: CASSQSRWTEAFF. CDR3 coding DNA: TGTGCCAGCAGCCAATCGCGGTGGACTGAAGCTTTCTTT.

The gene calls are TRBV6-2 or TRBV6-3 and TRBJ1-3; tentatively, D is TRBD1 (5 bases). V was pared by 2 bases and J by 2 bases, with 7 bases between. The CDR3 contains 14 residues. Germline CDR1 and CDR2: MNHEY and SVGEGT. CDR3 loop: CASSYAGAGNTIYF. The DNA for the CDR3 is TGTGCCAGCAGTTACGCGGGGGCTGGAAACACCATATATTTT.

The chain combines TRBV6-5 with TRBJ2-7, with a possible D match to TRBD1 (5 bases). The CDR3 runs to 15 residues. Germline CDR1 MNHEY, CDR2 SVGAGI. The ends were cut back, 4 bases at V and 0 bases at J, with 13 bases in the middle. The CDR3 loop reads CASSSWGQSSYEQYF. Written as DNA, the CDR3 is TGTGCCAGCAGTTCCTGGGGCCAGAGCTCCTACGAGCAGTACTTC.

This chain joins TRBV24-1 and TRBJ1-4, with TRBD1 matching 7 bases. The V gene's germline CDR1 is KGHDR and CDR2 SFDVKD. V was clipped by 11 bases and J by 4 bases; unmatched bases: 9. The length of the CDR3 is 14 residues. For the CDR3, the DNA is TGTGCCATCAGCACCGGGACAGATAATGAAAAACTGTTTTTT. This gives the protein CAISTGTDNEKLFF.

The chain couples TRBV7-9 to TRBJ2-7, with TRBD1 matching over 7 bases. CDR1 is SEHNR and CDR2 is FQNEAQ in the germline V gene (reference sequence). With V trimmed by 5 bases and J by 3 bases, 7 bases remained unmatched. The CDR3 runs 14 residues. This CDR3 is CASSQGGSRYEQYF. DNA for the CDR3: TGTGCCAGCAGCCAAGGGGGCTCACGCTACGAGCAGTACTTC.

The V and J genes are TRBV3-1 (or the pseudogene TRBV3-2) and TRBJ1-2; 8 bases align to TRBD1. V dropped 6 bases and J dropped 1; count of bases not matched to a gene: 4. Germline lookup yields CDR1 LGHDT and CDR2 YNNKEL (reference sequence). This CDR3 has 14 residues. This CDR3 reads CASRQTGVNYGYTF. The DNA of the CDR3 is TGTGCCAGCAGACAGACAGGGGTTAACTATGGCTACACCTTC.

The V and J genes are TRBV6-5 and TRBJ2-3; 10 bases are a match to TRBD2. Germline V gene lookup returns CDR1 MNHEY and CDR2 SVGAGI. The CDR3 is 15 amino acids. V shed 5 bases, J shed 4 bases, and the junction held 6 bases outside the gene matches. CDR3 DNA sequence: TGTGCCAGCAGTCTAGCGGGGGAGGGGGCAGATACGCAGTATTTT. Translating gives CASSLAGEGADTQYF.

This sequence joins TRBV5-5 and TRBJ2-5; 10 nucleotides match TRBD2. Germline lookup yields CDR1 SGHKS and CDR2 YYEKEE (reference sequence). Trimming cost V 1 base and J 2 bases; bases outside gene matches: 2. This CDR3 has 15 residues. DNA of the CDR3: TGTGCCAGCAGCTTGCCTAGCGGGGGACAAGAGACCCAGTACTTC. It is translated as CASSLPSGGQETQYF. Full variable domain (outside the CDR3, taken from reference TRBV5-5 and TRBJ2-5): DAGVTQSPTHLIKTRGQQVTLRCSPISGHKSVSWYQQVLGQGPQFIFQYYEKEERGRGNFPDRFSARQFPNYSSELNVNALLLGDSALYLCASSLPSGGQETQYFGPGTRLLVL.

Judged by abundance, this clone is medium-sized. The V gene is TRBV29-1, the J gene TRBJ1-2, with 10 nucleotides matching TRBD1. Germline V gene sequence: CDR1 SQVTM, CDR2 ANQGSEA. CDR3 length: 11 residues. Trimming cost V 7 bases and J 7 bases; bases outside gene matches: 3. CDR3 sequence (DNA): TGCAGCGGGACAGGGGGAGGTGGCTACACCTTC. Translating gives CSGTGGGGYTF.

The chain carries TRBV5-1 and TRBJ1-1, with 10 nucleotides matching TRBD1. The CDR3 length is 16 residues. Germline CDR1 and CDR2: SGHRS and YFSETQ. Trimming cost V 4 bases and J 3 bases; bases outside gene matches: 9. CDR3 coding DNA: TGCGCCAGCAGCCGAGCGACAGGGGGCGCAGACACTGAAGCTTTCTTT. Translated: CASSRATGGADTEAFF.

The V and J genes are TRBV5-1 and TRBJ2-3; 11 nucleotides align to TRBD1. Germline values: CDR1 SGHRS, CDR2 YFSETQ. The CDR3 has 17 residues. J gave up 0 bases and V 4 bases, and 7 bases lay outside the gene matches. The CDR3 loop is CASSKWTGGGSTDTQYF. The CDR3 DNA is TGCGCCAGCAGCAAATGGACAGGGGGCGGTAGCACAGATACGCAGTATTTT. Variable domain in full (rest from reference TRBV5-1 and TRBJ2-3): KAGVTQTPRYLIKTRGQQVTLSCSPISGHRSVSWYQQTPGQGLQFLFEYFSETQRNKGNFPGRFSGRQFSNSRSEMNVSTLELGDSALYLCASSKWTGGGSTDTQYFGPGTRLTVL.